This T cell receptor beta chain was profiled in a study of blood T cell repertoires in COVID-19. In germline, CDR1 is MRHNA, CDR2 SNTAGT. The CDR3 contains 17 residues. V lost 0 bases and J lost 3; bases outside the gene matches: 7. The data were produced by immunoSEQ multiplex PCR, yet TCRdb's version contains in-frame clones alone and is incomplete. The sample includes some 290,000 clones, around 83% of them seen just once. The sequence came from a young man with active or convalescent COVID-19. This chain uses TRBV6-4 with TRBJ2-1; 8 nucleotides line up with TRBD2. The sequencing sample was made of peripheral blood. The CDR3 region has the DNA TGTGCCAGCAGTGACTCGACGGGTAGCGGGGACTACAATGAGCAGTTCTTC. Translating it yields CASSDSTGSGDYNEQFF.